Below, 9 T cell receptor beta chains from the same sample are listed, as sequenced in a study of cytomegalovirus exposure and HLA in healthy donors. PCR used 60 Vbeta primers and 13 Jbeta primers. The assay was immunoSEQ multiplex PCR, and TCRdb's table has in-frame clones only and misses some. The sample has about 190,000 clones; over 70% are singletons. Sequencing was carried out using PBMCs. The receptors here all came from a woman aged 18 to 35 in good health and CMV-seronegative.

V and J are TRBV6-1 and TRBJ1-1; unclear D gene. The CDR3 is 10 residues long. Deletions cut 1 base from V and 10 bases from J, with 4 bases between. Germline CDR1 MNHNS, CDR2 SASEGT. The CDR3 spells CASSEVGAFF. The CDR3, as DNA: TGTGCCAGCAGTGAAGTCGGAGCTTTCTTT.

This chain connects TRBV14 to TRBJ2-3, with TRBD1 matching over 9 bases. The CDR3 has 17 residues. After removal of 5 bases from V and 5 bases from J, the junction contained 14 bases not matched to a gene. Germline CDR1 SGHDN, CDR2 FVKESK. CDR3 residues: CASSDRQGEWRKDTQYF. The CDR3 DNA follows: TGTGCCAGCAGCGATCGACAGGGGGAGTGGAGGAAAGATACGCAGTATTTT.

The J gene is TRBJ1-5, the V gene TRBV11-3; no definite D call. V dropped 1 base and J dropped 0 bases, with 13 bases sitting between them. Looked up from germline, CDR1 is SGHNT and CDR2 is YENEEA. The CDR3 consists of 17 residues. In nucleotides, the CDR3 is TGTGCCAGCAGCTTAGGGAGGTCGAACAGTAGCAATCAGCCCCAGCATTTT. Translating it yields CASSLGRSNSSNQPQHF.

The gene calls are TRBV10-2 and TRBJ2-7; D is possibly TRBD2 (6 bases). Trimming took off 10 bases at V and 1 base at J, with 14 bases between the two ends. The germline gives CDR1 WSHSY, CDR2 SAAADI. The CDR3 spans 13 residues. The CDR3 bases are TGCGCCACCACGCGGGACGGATCCTACGAGCAGTACTTC. It codes for CATTRDGSYEQYF.

The gene calls are TRBV28 and TRBJ2-7; tentative D call: TRBD2 (5 bases). Trimming shortened V by 1 base and J by 3 bases, and 13 bases separated the two germline ends. The V gene's germline CDR1 is MDHEN and CDR2 SYDVKM. The length of the CDR3 is 15 residues. The CDR3 protein is CASSLSTGISYEQYF. CDR3 DNA: TGTGCCAGCAGTTTATCCACGGGGATTAGCTACGAGCAGTACTTC.

This rearrangement joins TRBV5-6 to TRBJ2-7; 7 bases map to TRBD1. Trimming at V came to 6 bases and at J to 0 bases, leaving 6 bases not matched to a gene. This CDR3 comprises 14 residues. Looked up from germline, CDR1 is SGHDT and CDR2 is YYEEEE. The CDR3 DNA sequence: TGTGCCAGCAACCCGGGGACAGTCTCCTACGAGCAGTACTTC. This encodes CASNPGTVSYEQYF.

This clone has more than one count but fewer than ten. The chain joins TRBV2 to TRBJ1-2; 8 bases agree with TRBD1. Per the germline V gene, CDR1 is SNHLY and CDR2 is FYNNEI. The CDR3 length is 11 residues. The V segment lost 6 bases and the J segment 12 bases; nucleotides outside the gene matches: 6. CDR3 nucleotide sequence: TGTGCCAGCAGGTCGGACAGGGTGGACACCTTC. This sequence encodes CASRSDRVDTF.

This clone came up a few times. The chain joins TRBV5-1 to TRBJ2-6; 8 nucleotides align to TRBD2. Germline CDR1 and CDR2: SGHRS and YFSETQ. The CDR3 sequence is 17 residues long. V lost 4 bases and J lost 0; bases outside the gene matches: 6. The CDR3 DNA sequence: TGCGCCAGCAGCCAGATCGCGGGAGGCTCTGGGGCCAACGTCCTGACTTTC. Translated: CASSQIAGGSGANVLTF.

This clone occurred once. The chain recombines TRBV27 with TRBJ2-7, with D perhaps matching TRBD1 (5 bases). The CDR3 has 13 amino acids. Trimming pared 2 bases from V and 0 bases from J, leaving 5 bases between. The germline CDR1 and CDR2 sequences are MNHEY and SMNVEV (reference sequence). The CDR3 sequence: CASSLTGSYEQYF. As DNA, the CDR3 is TGTGCCAGCAGTTTAACAGGCTCCTACGAGCAGTACTTC.